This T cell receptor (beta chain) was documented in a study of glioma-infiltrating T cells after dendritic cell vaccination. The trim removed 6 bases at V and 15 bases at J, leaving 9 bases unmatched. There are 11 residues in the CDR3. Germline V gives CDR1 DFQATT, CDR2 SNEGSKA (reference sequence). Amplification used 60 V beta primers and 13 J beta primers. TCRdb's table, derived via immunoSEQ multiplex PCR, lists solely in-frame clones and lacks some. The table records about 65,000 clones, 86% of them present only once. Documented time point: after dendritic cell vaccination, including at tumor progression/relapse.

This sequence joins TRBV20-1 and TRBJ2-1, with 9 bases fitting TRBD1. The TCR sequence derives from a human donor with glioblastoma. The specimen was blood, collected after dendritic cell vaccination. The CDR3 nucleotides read TGCAGTGCCCTTACTGGGACAGGGCCGTTCTTC. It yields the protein CSALTGTGPFF.